The clone carrying this T cell receptor (beta chain) has only one observation. The sample belongs to a study of blood T cell repertoires in COVID-19. On the study more broadly: T cells, B-cell-depleted T cells, or PBMCs provided the cDNA or gDNA that served as material.

In the study's own analysis: Reference gene primer amplification yielded estimated nucleated cell counts. Some clones are missing from TCRdb's copy, which holds only in-frame ones; the method was immunoSEQ multiplex PCR. V, J and clone size reflect that table, while D and trimming were determined from the DNA. The repertoire holds roughly 300,000 clones, with 88% as singletons. This CDR3 region has 11 residues. V lost 7 bases and J 8 bases, leaving 8 bases between the germline ends. Sample: peripheral blood. The TCR sequence derives from a man aged 18-30 years with active or convalescent COVID-19. V is TRBV12-3 or TRBV12-4 and J is TRBJ1-4, with D maybe TRBD1 (6 bases). CDR3 loop: CASTRGEKLFF. The DNA of the CDR3 is TGTGCCAGCACTAGGGGGGAAAAACTGTTTTTT.